This T cell receptor (beta chain) came from a study of cytomegalovirus exposure and HLA in healthy donors. The donors comprised healthy bone marrow donors. V dropped 2 bases and J dropped 2; count of bases not matched to a gene: 7. There are 17 residues in the CDR3. The germline V gene has CDR1 SGDLS and CDR2 YYNGEE. General study results and limits: Later analysis reportedly placed an Asian-associated ancestry cluster below the roughly 700-donor mean in N-insertions. The dataset shows that most TCR sequences were rare, while some public TCRs occurred in many donors.

The PCR contained 60 Vbeta and 13 Jbeta primers. The method was immunoSEQ multiplex PCR; TCRdb's version includes in-frame clones alone and lacks a portion of them. The sample has some 130,000 clones, 80% seen once; the top ten hold just over 1%. On this clone itself: Its target is not known.

The chain is built from TRBV9 and TRBJ2-6; the match to TRBD1 covers 7 bases. The sample taken for sequencing was PBMCs. The receptor comes from a human donor in good health. The CDR3: CASSVNRGRAGANVLTF. DNA for the CDR3: TGTGCCAGCAGCGTTAACAGGGGTAGAGCTGGGGCCAACGTCCTGACTTTC.